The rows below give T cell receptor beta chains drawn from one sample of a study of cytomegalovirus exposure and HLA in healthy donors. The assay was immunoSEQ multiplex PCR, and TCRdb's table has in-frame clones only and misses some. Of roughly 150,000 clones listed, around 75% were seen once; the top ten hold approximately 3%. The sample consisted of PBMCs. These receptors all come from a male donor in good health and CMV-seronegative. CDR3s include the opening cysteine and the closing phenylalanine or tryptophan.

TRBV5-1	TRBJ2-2	CASSSGGANTGELFF
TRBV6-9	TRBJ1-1	CAIPPGDRVELGTEAFF
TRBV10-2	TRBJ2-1	CASMGTNTNEQFF
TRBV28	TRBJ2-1	CASYYYRTSGSYNEQFF
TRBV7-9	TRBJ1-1	CASSSQSGETEAFF
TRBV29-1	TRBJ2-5	CSVVRSSIPQETQYF
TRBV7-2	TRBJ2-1	CASSRGQGSGSEQFF
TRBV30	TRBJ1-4	CAWSRGLGDEKLFF
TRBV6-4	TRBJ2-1	CASGTSGKSNEQFF
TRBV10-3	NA	CAISIGQGLSYEQYF
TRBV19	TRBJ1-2	CASSRPGQRIYGYTF
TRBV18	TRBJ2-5	CASADTGWEETQYF
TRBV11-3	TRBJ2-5	CASSPRAGETQYF
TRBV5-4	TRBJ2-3	CASSLDQQGMDTQYF
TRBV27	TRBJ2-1	CASSPRTSGNNEQFF
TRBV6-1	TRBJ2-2	CASSGDRNTGELFF
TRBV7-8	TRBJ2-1	CASRPRVRDRVYNEQFF
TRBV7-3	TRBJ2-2	CASGKTRDTGELFF
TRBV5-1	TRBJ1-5	CASSPGGGNQPQHF
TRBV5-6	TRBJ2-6	CASSLGRQGALSGANVLTF
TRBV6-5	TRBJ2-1	CASSSGGEQFF
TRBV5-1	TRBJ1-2	CASSLGQGVNYGYTF
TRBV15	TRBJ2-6	CATSRTRDSRSGANVLTF
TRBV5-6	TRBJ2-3	CASSNLDRILTDTQYF
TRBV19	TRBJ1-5	CASCIFGGDQPQHF